This TCR beta chain comes out of a study of cytomegalovirus exposure and HLA in healthy donors. In the case of this clone: Its target is not known.

The PCR used 60 Vbeta and 13 Jbeta primers. Only in-frame clones appear in the TCRdb table, and some are missing; sequencing was by immunoSEQ multiplex PCR. There are tens of thousands of clones in the sample, with about 16% held by the top ten. Germline CDR1 and CDR2: SGDLS and YYNGEE. This CDR3 region has 15 residues. V was pared by 3 bases and J by 10 bases, with 9 bases of the junction left unmatched. Overall study results and limits: In a later analysis, CMV-associated beta chains were mostly HLA-associated, it appeared. Later on, an analysis showed TCR association rates differing by HLA locus, with DRB1 the most and HLA-C the fewest. Most subjects had HLA-A and HLA-B alleles reportedly predicted accurately by TCR beta sequences. In an earlier analysis, in some 540 donors, most V segments appeared productive either ~90% or ~30% of the time.

Sequenced material: PBMCs. This chain connects TRBV9 to TRBJ2-1; 11 bases match TRBD1. The origin of this receptor is a man between 50 and 59 years old in good health and CMV-seropositive. The CDR3: CASSGPGTGGKEQFF. The CDR3, as DNA: TGTGCCAGCAGCGGCCCCGGGACAGGGGGAAAAGAGCAGTTCTTC. Based on the CDR3 plus reference TRBV9 and TRBJ2-1, the full variable domain is DSGVTQTPKHLITATGQRVTLRCSPRSGDLSVYWYQQSLDQGLQFLIQYYNGEERAKGNILERFSAQQFPDLHSELNLSSLELGDSALYFCASSGPGTGGKEQFFGPGTRLTVL.